This T cell receptor beta chain was profiled in a study of blood T cell repertoires in COVID-19. The wider study: T cells, B-cell-depleted T cells, or PBMCs supplied cDNA or gDNA.

CDR1 LGHDT and CDR2 YNNKEL come from the germline V gene (reference sequence). Unmatched junction bases numbered 5, after V lost 4 bases and J lost 8 bases. The CDR3 runs to 15 residues. In the authors' workflow: The assay estimated nucleated cells by amplifying reference gene primers. The protocol was immunoSEQ multiplex PCR, while the TCRdb copy is restricted to in-frame clones and leaves out a portion. That table supplies the V and J calls and clone size; D and trimming were determined from the DNA. The sample lists some 280,000 clones; approximately 88% were seen once. The TCR comes from a woman between 35 and 50 years old who had recovered from COVID-19. This rearrangement joins TRBV3-1 (or the pseudogene TRBV3-2) to TRBJ2-1; 13 bases align to TRBD2. The material sequenced was peripheral blood. CDR3 amino acids: CASSLRLAGGHEQFF. As DNA, the CDR3 is TGTGCCAGCAGCCTCAGACTAGCGGGAGGTCATGAGCAGTTCTTC.